The clone carrying this T cell receptor (beta chain) was picked up a small number of times. Germline V gene data show CDR1 as SGHRS and CDR2 as YFSETQ. The CDR3 is 15 residues long. Trimming stripped 3 bases from V and 2 bases from J, with 14 bases between. A second PCR of 7 to 11 cycles used a sample-barcoded 5' primer and a J-beta primer mix. TCRdb processed the 5' RACE reads anew with MiXCR; each CDR3 protein has one entry. The sample records a few hundred thousand distinct CDR3 sequences, roughly a quarter being singletons. The data were taken from a study of blood T cells in healthy people across ages. This sample was also put to use in a study of T cells of mothers and their children. From that study: Mother-child pairs who were related displayed a slightly higher overlap than unrelated pairs, a difference that was non-significant.

The TCR comes from a boy between 2 and 10 years old in good health. The J gene is TRBJ1-2, the V gene TRBV5-1; D unresolved. Specimen: blood. The CDR3: CASSYTSGGNYGYTF. CDR3 sequence (DNA): TGCGCCAGCAGCTATACTTCGGGTGGCAACTATGGCTACACCTTC.